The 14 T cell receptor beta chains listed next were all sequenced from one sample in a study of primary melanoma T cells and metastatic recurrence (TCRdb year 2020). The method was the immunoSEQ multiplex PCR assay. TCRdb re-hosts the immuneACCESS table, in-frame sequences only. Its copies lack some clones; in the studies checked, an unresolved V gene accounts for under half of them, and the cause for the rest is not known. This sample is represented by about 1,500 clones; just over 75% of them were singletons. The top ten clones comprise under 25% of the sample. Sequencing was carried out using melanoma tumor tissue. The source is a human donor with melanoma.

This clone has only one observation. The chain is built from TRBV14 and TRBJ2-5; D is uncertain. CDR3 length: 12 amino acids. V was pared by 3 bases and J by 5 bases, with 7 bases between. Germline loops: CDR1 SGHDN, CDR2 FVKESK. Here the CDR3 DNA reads TGTGCCAGCAGCCAGGCTCGCGAGACCCAGTACTTC. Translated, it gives CASSQARETQYF.

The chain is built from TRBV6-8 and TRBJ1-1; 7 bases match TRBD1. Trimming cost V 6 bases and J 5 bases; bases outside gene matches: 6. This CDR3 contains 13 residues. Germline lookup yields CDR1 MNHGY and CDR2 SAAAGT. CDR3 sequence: CASRRQGRTEAFF. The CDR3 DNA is TGTGCCAGCAGACGACAGGGTAGGACTGAAGCTTTCTTT.

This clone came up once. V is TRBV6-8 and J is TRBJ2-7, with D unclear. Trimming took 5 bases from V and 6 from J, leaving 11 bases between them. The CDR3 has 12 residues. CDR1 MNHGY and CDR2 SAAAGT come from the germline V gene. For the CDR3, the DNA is TGTGCCAGCAGTCCGTACGTCGGCGAGCAGTACTTC. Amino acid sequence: CASSPYVGEQYF.

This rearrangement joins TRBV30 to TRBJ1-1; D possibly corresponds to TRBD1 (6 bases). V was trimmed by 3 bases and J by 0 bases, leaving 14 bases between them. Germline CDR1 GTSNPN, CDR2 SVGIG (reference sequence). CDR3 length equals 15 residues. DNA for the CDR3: TGTGCCTGGAGAGAGCAGGGGTTCATGAACACTGAAGCTTTCTTT. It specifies CAWREQGFMNTEAFF.

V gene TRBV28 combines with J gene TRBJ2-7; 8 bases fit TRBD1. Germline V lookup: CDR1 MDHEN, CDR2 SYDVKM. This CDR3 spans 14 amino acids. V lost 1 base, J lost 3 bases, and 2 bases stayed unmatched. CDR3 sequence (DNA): TGTGCCAGCAGTTTATACAGGGGGGTCTACGAGCAGTACTTC. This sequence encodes CASSLYRGVYEQYF.

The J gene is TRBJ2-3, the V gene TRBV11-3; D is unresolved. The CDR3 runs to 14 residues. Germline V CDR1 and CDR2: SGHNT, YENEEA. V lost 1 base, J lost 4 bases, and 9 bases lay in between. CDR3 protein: CASSLGQLPDTQYF. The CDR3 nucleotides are TGTGCCAGCAGCTTAGGCCAACTTCCAGATACGCAGTATTTT.

Here the CDR3 DNA reads TGTGCCAGCAGCGTAGAGTTCCGTTCAGATACGCAGTATTTT. Protein product: CASSVEFRSDTQYF. V and J are TRBV9 and TRBJ2-3; no firm D call. V was cut by 0 bases and J by 4 bases, with 9 bases left in between. The CDR3 runs to 14 residues. CDR1 SGDLS and CDR2 YYNGEE come from the germline V gene.

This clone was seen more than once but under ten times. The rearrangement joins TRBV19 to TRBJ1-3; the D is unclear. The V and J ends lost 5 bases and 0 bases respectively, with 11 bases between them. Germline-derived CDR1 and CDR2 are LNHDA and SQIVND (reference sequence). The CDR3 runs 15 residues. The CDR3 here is CASSAGEDSGNTIYF. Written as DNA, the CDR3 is TGTGCCAGTAGTGCCGGGGAAGACTCTGGAAACACCATATATTTT.

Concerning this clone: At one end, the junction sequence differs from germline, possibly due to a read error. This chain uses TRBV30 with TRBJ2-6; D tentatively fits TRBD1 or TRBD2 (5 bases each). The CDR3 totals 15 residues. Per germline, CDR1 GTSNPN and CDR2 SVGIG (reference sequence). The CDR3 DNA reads TGTGCCTGGAGTGTCAAGGGAGCTGGGGCCAACGTCTTGACTTTC. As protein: CAWSVKGAGANVLTF. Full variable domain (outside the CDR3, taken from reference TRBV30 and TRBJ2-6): SQTIHQWPATLVQPVGSPLSLECTVEGTSNPNLYWYRQAAGRGLQLLFYSVGIGQISSEVPQNLSASRPQDRQFILSSKKLLLSDSGFYLCAWSVKGAGANVLTFGAGSRLTVL.

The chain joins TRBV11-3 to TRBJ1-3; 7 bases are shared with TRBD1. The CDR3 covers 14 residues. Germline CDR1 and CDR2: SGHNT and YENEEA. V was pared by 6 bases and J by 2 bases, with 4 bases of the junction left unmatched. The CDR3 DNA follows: TGTGCCAGCAGTCAGGGGGGAACTGGAAACACCATATATTTT. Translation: CASSQGGTGNTIYF.

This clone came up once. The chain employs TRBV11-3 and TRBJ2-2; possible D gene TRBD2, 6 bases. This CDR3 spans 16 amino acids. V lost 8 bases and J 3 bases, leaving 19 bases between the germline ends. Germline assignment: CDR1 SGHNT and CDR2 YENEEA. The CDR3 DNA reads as TGTGCCAGCTGCCCCCGGGGGTTGGGATACACCGGGGAGCTGTTTTTT. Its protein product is CASCPRGLGYTGELFF.

The CDR3 nucleotides are TGTGCCAGCAGCCAAGCCCCGTCTAGCGAGCTTCCCTACGAGCAGTACTTC. Protein sequence: CASSQAPSSELPYEQYF. The chain combines TRBV11-3 with TRBJ2-7; D is perhaps TRBD2 (6 bases). There are 17 residues in the CDR3. Looked up from germline, CDR1 is SGHNT and CDR2 is YENEEA. Trimming pared 5 bases from V and 2 bases from J, leaving 22 bases between.

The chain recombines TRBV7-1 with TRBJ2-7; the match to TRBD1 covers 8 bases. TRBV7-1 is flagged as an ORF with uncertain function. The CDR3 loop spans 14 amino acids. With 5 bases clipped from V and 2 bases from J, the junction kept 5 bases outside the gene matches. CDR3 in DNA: TGTGCCAGCAGCGAGGGACAGGTACCCTACGAGCAGTACTTC. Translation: CASSEGQVPYEQYF.

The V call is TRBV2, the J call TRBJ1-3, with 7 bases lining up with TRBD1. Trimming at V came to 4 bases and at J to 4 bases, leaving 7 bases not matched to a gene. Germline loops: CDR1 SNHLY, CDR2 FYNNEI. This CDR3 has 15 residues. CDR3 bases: TGTGCCAGCAGTGTAACAGGGGATGCGGGAAACACCATATATTTT. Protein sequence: CASSVTGDAGNTIYF.